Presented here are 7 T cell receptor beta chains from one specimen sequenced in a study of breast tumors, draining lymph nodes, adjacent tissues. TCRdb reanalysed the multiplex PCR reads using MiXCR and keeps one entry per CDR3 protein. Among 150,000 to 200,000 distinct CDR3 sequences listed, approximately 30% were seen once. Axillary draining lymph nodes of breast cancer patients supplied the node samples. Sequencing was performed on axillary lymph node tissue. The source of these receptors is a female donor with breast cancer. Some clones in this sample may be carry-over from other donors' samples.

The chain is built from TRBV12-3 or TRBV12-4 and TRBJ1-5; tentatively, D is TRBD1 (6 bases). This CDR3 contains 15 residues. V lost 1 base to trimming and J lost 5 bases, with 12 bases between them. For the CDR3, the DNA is TGTGCCAGCAGTTTAGGAGCAGGGGTCGATCAGCCCCAGCATTTT. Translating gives CASSLGAGVDQPQHF.

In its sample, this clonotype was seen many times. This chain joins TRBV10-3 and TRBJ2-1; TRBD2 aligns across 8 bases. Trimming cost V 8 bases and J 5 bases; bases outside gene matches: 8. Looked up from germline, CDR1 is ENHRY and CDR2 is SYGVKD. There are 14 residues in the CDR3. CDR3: CAIGQREKNNEQFF. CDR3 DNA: TGTGCCATCGGACAGCGGGAGAAGAACAATGAGCAGTTCTTC.

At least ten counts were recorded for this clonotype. CDR3 nucleotides: TGTGCCAGCAGCTCCCAACCGGCCTCGGGGAGCTCCTACAATGAGCAGTTCTTC. Its protein product is CASSSQPASGSSYNEQFF. This chain links TRBV5-8 with TRBJ2-1; D is perhaps TRBD2 (5 bases). V lost 3 bases, J lost 0 bases, and 19 bases lay in between. Germline CDR1 SGHTS, CDR2 YDEGEE. This CDR3 is built from 18 residues.

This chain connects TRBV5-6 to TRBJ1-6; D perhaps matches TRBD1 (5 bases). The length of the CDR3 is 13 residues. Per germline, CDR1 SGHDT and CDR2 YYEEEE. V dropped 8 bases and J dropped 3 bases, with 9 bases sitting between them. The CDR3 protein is CARTDLYNSPLHF. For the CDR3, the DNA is TGTGCCAGGACAGATCTCTATAATTCACCCCTCCACTTT. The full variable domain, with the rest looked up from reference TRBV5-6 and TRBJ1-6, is DAGVTQSPTHLIKTRGQQVTLRCSPKSGHDTVSWYQQALGQGPQFIFQYYEEEERQRGNFPDRFSGHQFPNYSSELNVNALLLGDSALYLCARTDLYNSPLHFGNGTRLTVT.

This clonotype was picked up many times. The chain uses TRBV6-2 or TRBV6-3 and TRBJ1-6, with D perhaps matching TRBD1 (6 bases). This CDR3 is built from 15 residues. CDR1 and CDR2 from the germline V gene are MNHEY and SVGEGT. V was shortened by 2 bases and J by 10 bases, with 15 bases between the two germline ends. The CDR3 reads CASSYGTGRQSPLHF. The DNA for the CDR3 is TGTGCCAGCAGTTACGGAACAGGGAGGCAATCACCCCTCCACTTT.

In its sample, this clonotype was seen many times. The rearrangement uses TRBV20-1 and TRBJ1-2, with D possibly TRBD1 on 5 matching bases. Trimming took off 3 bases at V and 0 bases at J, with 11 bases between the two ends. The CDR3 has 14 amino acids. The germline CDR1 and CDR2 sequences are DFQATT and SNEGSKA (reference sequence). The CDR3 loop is CSARTDNPNYGYTF. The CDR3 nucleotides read TGCAGTGCTAGGACGGACAACCCTAACTATGGCTACACCTTC.

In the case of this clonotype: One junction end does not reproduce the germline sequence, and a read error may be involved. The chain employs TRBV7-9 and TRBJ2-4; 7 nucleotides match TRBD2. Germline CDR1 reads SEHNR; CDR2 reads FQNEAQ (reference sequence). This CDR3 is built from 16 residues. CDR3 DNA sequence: TGTGCCAGCAGCCCCGGGAAGGGGAGGGCCAACAACATTCAGTACTTC. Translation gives CASSPGKGRANNIQYF.